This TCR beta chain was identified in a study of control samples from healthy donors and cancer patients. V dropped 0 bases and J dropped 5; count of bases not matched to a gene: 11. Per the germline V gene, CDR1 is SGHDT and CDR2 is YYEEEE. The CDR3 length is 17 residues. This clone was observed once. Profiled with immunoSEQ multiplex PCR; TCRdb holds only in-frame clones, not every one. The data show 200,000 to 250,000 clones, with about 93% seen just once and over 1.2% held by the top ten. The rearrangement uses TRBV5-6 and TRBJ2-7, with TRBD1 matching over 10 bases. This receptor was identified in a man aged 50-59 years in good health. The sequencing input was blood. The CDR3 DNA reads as TGTGCCAGCAGCTTGGTCCGGGACAGGGGATTTTCGCACGAGCAGTACTTC. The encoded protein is CASSLVRDRGFSHEQYF.